The T cell receptor (beta chain) described here comes from a study of cytomegalovirus exposure and HLA in healthy donors. Use of 60 Vbeta and 13 Jbeta primers characterized the PCR. Sequencing was performed with immunoSEQ multiplex PCR; in TCRdb, only in-frame clones are kept and a portion is missing. The table has around 180,000 clones, less than 90% seen once; the top ten hold more than 0.2%. Germline V CDR1 and CDR2: MGHRA, YSYEKL. The CDR3 consists of 16 residues. V gave up 3 bases and J gave up 7 bases; unmatched junction bases: 6. This clone was counted a few times. The source material was PBMCs. The V and J genes are TRBV4-1 and TRBJ1-4, with 12 nucleotides matching TRBD1. The receptor was isolated from a girl under two years old in good health and CMV-seronegative. Written as DNA, the CDR3 is TGCGCCAGCAGCCAGGGACAGGGGGCGTTAGTTGAAAAACTGTTTTTT. Encoded protein: CASSQGQGALVEKLFF.